The next 5 T cell receptor beta chains were all read from a single sample in a study of low-dose radiotherapy and immunotherapy resistance in tumors. Documented time point: after trial treatment. Sample treatment: LDRT plus nivolumab, ipilimumab, low-dose cyclophosphamide and aspirin (RACIN trial). Covering alpha and beta chains, TRAV- and TRBV-specific primers were used for the first-strand cDNA. The TCRs were subjected to amplification over about 20 PCR cycles employing a constant-region primer in conjunction with a V-primer adapter. TCRdb re-analysed the reads in MiXCR, keeping a single row per CDR3 protein. The repertoire includes just over 90,000 distinct CDR3 sequences, 20% to 25% of them detected once, and 13% sits in the top ten. The sequencing here drew on PBMCs, taken after low-dose radiotherapy plus immunotherapy. These receptors were taken from a female donor with ovarian cancer.

This clonotype was recorded at least ten times. The V gene is TRBV15, the J gene TRBJ2-1, with 12 positions matching TRBD2. Germline V CDR1 and CDR2: LNHNV, YYDKDF (reference sequence). The ends lost 0 bases at V and 7 bases at J; junction bases unmatched: 4. CDR3 size: 16 residues. The CDR3 loop is CATSRDRLAGGNEQFF. CDR3 bases: TGTGCCACCAGCAGAGATCGGCTAGCGGGGGGGAATGAGCAGTTCTTC.

This clonotype was seen repeatedly, ten times or more. CDR3 coding DNA: TGTGCCAGCAGTCCGACAGGAGTTGCAACTAATGAAAAACTGTTTTTT. It yields the protein CASSPTGVATNEKLFF. The chain is built from TRBV27 and TRBJ1-4; TRBD1 is a possible D gene (6 bases). This CDR3 is 16 amino acids long. V dropped 5 bases and J dropped 0 bases, with 13 bases sitting between them. Germline CDR1 reads MNHEY; CDR2 reads SMNVEV (reference sequence).

The table lists this clonotype with many counts. The chain carries TRBV7-9 and TRBJ2-2; TRBD1 aligns across 8 bases. This CDR3 region has 15 residues. With 4 bases clipped from V and 8 bases from J, the junction kept 9 bases outside the gene matches. In germline, CDR1 is SEHNR, CDR2 FQNEAQ (reference sequence). The CDR3 here is CASSSAGQGGGELFF. The CDR3 coding sequence is TGTGCCAGCAGCTCCGCCGGACAGGGCGGAGGGGAGCTGTTTTTT.

This clonotype has ten or more counts. The CDR3 DNA sequence: TGCGCCAGCAGCCAAGGGCAGAGCACCGGGGAGCTGTTTTTT. Residues: CASSQGQSTGELFF. The V gene is TRBV4-1, the J gene TRBJ2-2, with D hard to call. CDR1 and CDR2 (germline): MGHRA, YSYEKL. The CDR3 length is 14 residues. Trimming left V 1 base short and J 4 bases short, with 7 bases between.

This clonotype came up many times. This chain joins TRBV12-3 or TRBV12-4 and TRBJ1-3; 7 bases are a match to TRBD1. The CDR3 covers 14 residues. V dropped 6 bases and J dropped 4; count of bases not matched to a gene: 6. In nucleotides, the CDR3 is TGTGCCAGCAGGACAGGGTTATGGGGAAACACCATATATTTT. It encodes CASRTGLWGNTIYF.